Presented here are 17 T cell receptor beta chains from one specimen sequenced in a study of cytomegalovirus exposure and HLA in healthy donors (dated by TCRdb to the late 2010s). The library was generated by the immunoSEQ multiplex PCR assay. For the multiplex PCR, a mixture combining 60 forward primers for TCR Vbeta segments and 13 reverse primers for TCR Jbeta segments was used. The table comes from immuneACCESS by way of TCRdb, which keeps in-frame sequences with V and J called. Part of the clones is missing from these tables; in studies checked, under half for an unresolved V gene and the rest for unknown reasons. The sample contains 130,000 or so clones, just under 75% of them found a single time. The top ten clones comprise 6.6% of the sample. Material for sequencing was PBMCs. The receptors shown here come from a man aged 35 to 55 in good health and CMV-seropositive.

This clone has more than one count but fewer than ten. The chain is built from TRBV11-2 and TRBJ2-3; D is possibly TRBD2 (6 bases). CDR1 is SGHAT, CDR2 FQNNGV, per germline. With 4 bases removed from V and 7 bases from J, the gap between germline ends came to 18 bases. The CDR3 covers 15 residues. CDR3 loop: CASSSFTGRGYTQYF. The DNA for the CDR3 is TGTGCCAGCAGCTCCTTTACCGGGAGAGGTTATACGCAGTATTTT.

The chain employs TRBV5-1 and TRBJ1-4, with 11 bases that match TRBD1. The CDR3 has 15 amino acids. CDR1 and CDR2 (germline): SGHRS, YFSETQ. J gave up 5 bases and V 1 base, and 1 base lay outside the gene matches. As DNA, the CDR3 is TGCGCCAGCAGCTTGCGGACAGGGGGCAATGAAAAACTGTTTTTT. Amino acids: CASSLRTGGNEKLFF.

The V gene is TRBV6-1, the J gene TRBJ2-2; 9 positions agree with TRBD2. Germline V lookup: CDR1 MNHNS, CDR2 SASEGT. The ends lost 7 bases at V and 1 base at J; junction bases unmatched: 1. The CDR3 has 14 residues. DNA for the CDR3: TGTGCCAGCATTAGCGGGAGGAACACCGGGGAGCTGTTTTTT. Translation: CASISGRNTGELFF.

The V call is TRBV29-1, the J call TRBJ2-5, with a weak D call TRBD1 (7 bases). The DNA end is a closer match to TRBJ2-7, so the J assignment may be wrong. The CDR3 has 14 residues. Per germline, CDR1 SQVTM and CDR2 ANQGSEA. DNA of the CDR3: TGCAGCGTTGATGGAGGGGGCAGAACCTACGAGCAGTACTTC. Encoded protein: CSVDGGGRTYEQYF.

This clone was observed a few times. The chain uses TRBV28 and TRBJ2-7, with a possible D match to TRBD1 (5 bases). The V and J ends lost 2 bases and 3 bases respectively, with 14 bases between them. From germline, CDR1 is MDHEN and CDR2 SYDVKM. The CDR3 extends over 15 amino acids. The CDR3 is CASSLVVIGVYEQYF. CDR3 DNA sequence: TGTGCCAGCAGTTTAGTAGTCATAGGGGTCTACGAGCAGTACTTC.

This clone was found a few times. The rearrangement joins TRBV7-2 to TRBJ2-3, with TRBD2 matching 7 bases. Germline CDR1 is SGHTA and CDR2 is FQGNSA. The CDR3 is 15 amino acids. Trimming at V came to 0 bases and at J to 0 bases, leaving 0 bases not matched to a gene. The CDR3 DNA follows: TGTGCCAGCAGCTTAGCGGGGGGGAGCACAGATACGCAGTATTTT. This codes for CASSLAGGSTDTQYF. Supplemented by reference TRBV7-2 and TRBJ2-3, the full variable domain reads GAGVSQSPSNKVTEKGKDVELRCDPISGHTALYWYRQSLGQGLEFLIYFQGNSAPDKSGLPSDRFSAERTGGSVSTLTIQRTQQEDSAVYLCASSLAGGSTDTQYFGPGTRLTVL.

The V gene is TRBV9, the J gene TRBJ2-7; tentatively, D is TRBD2 (6 bases). Germline V lookup: CDR1 SGDLS, CDR2 YYNGEE. This CDR3 has 14 residues. V lost 0 bases and J lost 2, with 9 bases in between. The CDR3 bases are TGTGCCAGCAGCGTAGAGGCGGGAACCTACGAGCAGTACTTC. Encoded protein: CASSVEAGTYEQYF.

This clone was counted ten times or more. This chain connects TRBV6-5 to TRBJ1-4; D gene unclear. The V end was cut by 0 bases, the J end by 7 bases, with 12 bases between. The CDR3 length is 15 residues. The germline gives CDR1 MNHEY, CDR2 SVGAGI. The CDR3 nucleotides are TGTGCCAGCAGTTACTCGCAAGTGGAGGGTGAAAAACTGTTTTTT. This sequence encodes CASSYSQVEGEKLFF.

The CDR3 DNA reads as TGTGCCAGCAGTTTGTCACAATCCGAGCAGTACTTC. Translating it yields CASSLSQSEQYF. The V and J genes are TRBV28 and TRBJ2-7; no definite D call. CDR1 is MDHEN, CDR2 SYDVKM, per germline. V lost 3 bases, J lost 6 bases, and 9 bases lay in between. This CDR3 is built from 12 residues.

The V call is TRBV6-5, the J call TRBJ2-3; possible D gene TRBD2, 5 bases. Deletions cut 0 bases from V and 1 base from J, with 8 bases between. CDR3 length: 15 residues. The V gene's germline CDR1 is MNHEY and CDR2 SVGAGI. In DNA form, the CDR3 reads TGTGCCAGCAGTTACTCCTGGGGAGGCACAGATACGCAGTATTTT. The encoded protein is CASSYSWGGTDTQYF.

The CDR3 loop is CASSVDQEQGVQDTQYF. The CDR3 DNA is TGTGCCAGCAGCGTAGACCAAGAACAGGGGGTTCAAGATACGCAGTATTTT. The chain uses TRBV9 and TRBJ2-3, with TRBD1 matching over 8 bases. CDR1 is SGDLS, CDR2 YYNGEE, per germline. The ends lost 0 bases at V and 5 bases at J; junction bases unmatched: 11. CDR3 size: 17 residues.

The genes are TRBV6-1 and TRBJ2-2; TRBD2 is a possible D gene (7 bases). Per the germline V gene, CDR1 is MNHNS and CDR2 is SASEGT. Trimming shortened V by 5 bases and J by 4 bases, and 11 bases separated the two germline ends. The CDR3 loop spans 14 amino acids. The CDR3 here is CASSLGGGTGELFF. For the CDR3, the DNA is TGTGCCAGCAGTCTAGGGGGGGGCACCGGGGAGCTGTTTTTT.

This clone was counted once. V usage is TRBV2 and J usage is TRBJ1-1; D is possibly TRBD1 (5 bases). The CDR3 has 12 amino acids. Germline CDR1 is SNHLY and CDR2 is FYNNEI. V was cut by 5 bases and J by 7 bases, with 11 bases left in between. The CDR3 loop is CASSQGLCEAFF. The CDR3, as DNA: TGTGCCAGCAGTCAGGGACTTTGTGAAGCTTTCTTT.

The rearrangement joins TRBV7-2 to TRBJ2-3; D is possibly TRBD2 (5 bases). In germline, CDR1 is SGHTA, CDR2 FQGNSA. The V end was cut by 3 bases, the J end by 2 bases, with 9 bases between. The CDR3 length is 14 residues. CDR3 sequence (DNA): TGTGCCAGCAGCTTTTCCGGGAACACAGATACGCAGTATTTT. Amino acids: CASSFSGNTDTQYF.

The V call is TRBV27, the J call TRBJ2-2, with D tentatively TRBD1 (6 bases). V shed 2 bases and J shed 6 bases, with 13 bases lying between them. The CDR3 is made up of 15 amino acids. Germline CDR1 reads MNHEY; CDR2 reads SMNVEV (reference sequence). The CDR3 protein is CASSLLGRGSGELFF. The DNA of the CDR3 is TGTGCCAGCAGTTTACTAGGCAGGGGTTCCGGGGAGCTGTTTTTT.

The CDR3 here is CASSSSTGEAFF. The CDR3, as DNA: TGTGCCAGCAGTTCCTCGACAGGAGAAGCTTTCTTT. This chain connects TRBV28 to TRBJ1-1, with D perhaps matching TRBD1 (6 bases). V was clipped by 4 bases and J by 8 bases, with 11 bases between them. The germline V gene encodes CDR1 MDHEN and CDR2 SYDVKM. The CDR3 has 12 amino acids. The full variable domain, with the rest looked up from reference TRBV28 and TRBJ1-1, is DVKVTQSSRYLVKRTGEKVFLECVQDMDHENMFWYRQDPGLGLRLIYFSYDVKMKEKGDIPEGYSVSREKKERFSLILESASTNQTSMYLCASSSSTGEAFFGQGTRLTVV.

V gene TRBV10-1 combines with J gene TRBJ2-5; 11 bases map to TRBD2. V was clipped by 2 bases and J by 5 bases; unmatched bases: 4. The CDR3 is 15 amino acids. The germline gives CDR1 WNHNN, CDR2 SYGVQD (reference sequence). The CDR3 is CASSEKGLAGETQYF. In nucleotides, the CDR3 is TGCGCCAGCAGTGAGAAAGGACTAGCGGGCGAGACCCAGTACTTC.